The 24 T cell receptor beta chains reported below all come from one sample, sequenced in a study of T-cell memory formation after mild COVID-19 (TCRdb year 2021). To prepare the library, 5' RACE was applied. This sample was sequenced with an Illumina NovaSeq 6000. TCRdb reprocessing: public reads trimmed at Q25 with fastp, clones called with MiXCR, in-frame beta chains kept. CDR3 protein sequences are deduplicated, and each keeps its most common genes and DNA. The sample table lists fewer than 700,000 distinct CDR3 sequences, over 15% of them with a count of one. The ten largest clones represent approximately 12% of the sample. Input material: PBMCs or a T cell subset sorted from them (not recorded which). These receptors came from an adult woman who had mild COVID-19 (a few samples of this study predate the infection). The sample titles of this study are shuffled in the database, so cell type and time point are left out; the donor was told from shared clones.

This clonotype showed up many times. The CDR3 DNA reads TGTGCCAGCAGCTTCAGTACGGGCTATGGCTACACCTTC. Translation gives CASSFSTGYGYTF. The chain uses TRBV7-8 and TRBJ1-2; D not certain. V was trimmed by 3 bases and J by 4 bases, leaving 9 bases between them. The germline CDR1 and CDR2 sequences are SGHVS and FQNEAQ. The length of the CDR3 is 13 residues. Combining the CDR3 with reference TRBV7-8 and TRBJ1-2 gives the whole variable domain GAGVSQSPRYKVAKRGQDVALRCDPISGHVSLFWYQQALGQGPEFLTYFQNEAQLDKSGLPSDRFFAERPEGSVSTLKIQRTQQEDSAVYLCASSFSTGYGYTFGSGTRLTVV.

This clonotype was counted between two and nine times. This rearrangement joins TRBV3-1 to TRBJ1-6; D ambiguous. Germline loops: CDR1 LGHDT, CDR2 YNNKEL (reference sequence). The CDR3 length is 14 residues. V shed 4 bases and J shed 5 bases, with 9 bases lying between them. CDR3 loop: CASSLHRDNSPLHF. CDR3 DNA: TGTGCCAGCAGCCTTCACAGAGATAATTCACCCCTCCACTTT.

This clonotype was recorded a few times. The chain has TRBV3-1 and TRBJ2-7, with D uncertain. V dropped 4 bases and J dropped 7 bases, with 14 bases sitting between them. The germline gives CDR1 LGHDT, CDR2 YNNKEL (reference sequence). The CDR3 totals 13 residues. CDR3 bases: TGTGCCAGCAGCCCCCGCGTAGGGCGGGAGCAGTACTTC. It specifies CASSPRVGREQYF.

The chain is built from TRBV9 and TRBJ1-1; TRBD1 matches at 8 bases. CDR3 length equals 14 residues. In germline, CDR1 is SGDLS, CDR2 YYNGEE. V shed 3 bases, J shed 7 bases, and the junction held 8 bases outside the gene matches. CDR3 sequence (DNA): TGTGCCAGCAGCGAGATCCAGGGGGCTGGTGAAGCTTTCTTT. Its translation: CASSEIQGAGEAFF.

V usage is TRBV9 and J usage is TRBJ1-2, with D perhaps TRBD1 (6 bases). V dropped 0 bases and J dropped 3 bases, with 12 bases sitting between them. The germline V gene encodes CDR1 SGDLS and CDR2 YYNGEE. The CDR3 runs to 15 residues. This CDR3 reads CASSVAGGGDYGYTF. The CDR3 DNA follows: TGTGCCAGCAGCGTAGCGGGAGGGGGAGACTATGGCTACACCTTC.

V is TRBV10-3 and J is TRBJ1-1, with D hard to call. Germline CDR1 and CDR2: ENHRY and SYGVKD. The CDR3 sequence is 13 residues long. Trimming left V 5 bases short and J 3 bases short, with 10 bases between. DNA of the CDR3: TGTGCCATCAGTCCCCTCCTGGACACTGAAGCTTTCTTT. It is translated as CAISPLLDTEAFF.

The chain has TRBV9 and TRBJ2-3, with 11 bases matching TRBD2. This CDR3 spans 16 amino acids. CDR1 and CDR2 from the germline V gene are SGDLS and YYNGEE. The V gene end was trimmed by 3 bases and the J gene end by 1 base; junction bases not matched to a gene: 4. The CDR3 DNA is TGTGCCAGCAGCGAACAACTAGCGGGAGGCACAGATACGCAGTATTTT. Amino acids: CASSEQLAGGTDTQYF.

The chain carries TRBV6-1 and TRBJ2-7, with TRBD1 matching 7 bases. Germline trimming cut 8 bases from V and 6 bases from J; bases unmatched to any gene: 10. CDR1 MNHNS and CDR2 SASEGT come from the germline V gene. CDR3 size: 13 residues. The CDR3 DNA sequence: TGTGCCAGCCGGGGACAGTCAGCTTCCGAGCAGTACTTC. This gives the protein CASRGQSASEQYF.

This clonotype was counted between two and nine times. The chain has TRBV3-1 and TRBJ2-7; TRBD1 is a possible D gene (6 bases). This CDR3 is built from 14 residues. V lost 1 base and J 4 bases, leaving 11 bases between the germline ends. CDR1 is LGHDT and CDR2 is YNNKEL in the germline V gene (reference sequence). The CDR3 reads CASSQVGALYEQYF. The CDR3 DNA reads TGTGCCAGCAGCCAAGTGGGGGCTCTTTACGAGCAGTACTTC.

This clonotype was seen only a few times. J is TRBJ2-1 and V is TRBV25-1; D unresolved. Germline V lookup: CDR1 MGHDK, CDR2 SYGVNS. V was clipped by 4 bases and J by 5 bases, with 9 bases between them. The CDR3 is 13 residues long. The CDR3 DNA reads TGTGCCAGCAGTGGCCCAGACAACAATGAGCAGTTCTTC. This gives the protein CASSGPDNNEQFF. Complete variable domain (other parts from reference TRBV25-1 and TRBJ2-1): EADIYQTPRYLVIGTGKKITLECSQTMGHDKMYWYQQDPGMELHLIHYSYGVNSTEKGDLSSESTVSRIRTEHFPLTLESARPSHTSQYLCASSGPDNNEQFFGPGTRLTVL.

The V gene is TRBV3-1, the J gene TRBJ1-2; D is unclear. The V end lost 0 bases, the J end lost 4 bases, and 15 bases lay between the germline ends. Germline V lookup: CDR1 LGHDT, CDR2 YNNKEL (reference sequence). The CDR3 totals 16 residues. Written as DNA, the CDR3 is TGTGCCAGCAGCCAAGACCGCCCTGGAAGAGGCTATGGCTACACCTTC. Translation: CASSQDRPGRGYGYTF.

This chain connects TRBV9 to TRBJ1-1; TRBD1 matches 8 bases. The CDR3 sequence is 14 residues long. CDR1 and CDR2 from the germline V gene are SGDLS and YYNGEE. With 0 bases clipped from V and 5 bases from J, the junction kept 3 bases outside the gene matches. The CDR3 sequence is CASSVEDRVTEAFF. The DNA of the CDR3 is TGTGCCAGCAGCGTAGAGGACAGGGTTACTGAAGCTTTCTTT.

The sample holds a few counts of this clonotype. The CDR3 sequence: CASSPGTSWRTDTQYF. In DNA form, the CDR3 reads TGTGCCAGCAGTCCCGGGACCAGTTGGCGCACAGATACGCAGTATTTT. The V gene is TRBV12-3 or TRBV12-4, the J gene TRBJ2-3; D is perhaps TRBD1 or TRBD2 (5 bases each). V was clipped by 5 bases and J by 1 base, with 16 bases between them. This CDR3 region has 16 residues.

The chain joins TRBV7-9 to TRBJ2-7; 7 bases line up with TRBD1. V trimming: 4 bases; J trimming: 3 bases; junction bases outside the gene matches: 12. Germline V gene lookup returns CDR1 SEHNR and CDR2 FQNEAQ (reference sequence). The CDR3 sequence is 16 residues long. The CDR3 loop reads CASSSNVQGKSYEQYF. CDR3 sequence (DNA): TGTGCCAGCAGCTCCAACGTACAGGGGAAGAGCTACGAGCAGTACTTC.

This clonotype was recorded only once. V usage is TRBV30 and J usage is TRBJ2-1; D is ambiguous. This CDR3 spans 12 amino acids. Between the trimmed V and J ends, which lost 0 bases and 9 bases, there was a span of 9 bases. Germline lookup yields CDR1 GTSNPN and CDR2 SVGIG (reference sequence). The CDR3 loop reads CAWSVIGFEQFF. DNA for the CDR3: TGTGCCTGGAGTGTTATAGGGTTTGAGCAGTTCTTC.

This clonotype occurred a few times. The V call is TRBV20-1, the J call TRBJ1-1; possibly TRBD1 for D (6 bases). CDR1 and CDR2 (germline): DFQATT, SNEGSKA (reference sequence). This CDR3 has 11 residues. V gave up 6 bases and J gave up 5 bases, with 10 bases separating them. CDR3 sequence: CSALRGTEAFF. The DNA of the CDR3 is TGCAGTGCCCTTAGGGGGACTGAAGCTTTCTTT.

This clonotype has only a few counts. The chain recombines TRBV19 with TRBJ2-1; maybe TRBD2 (6 bases). CDR3 size: 15 residues. Germline loops: CDR1 LNHDA, CDR2 SQIVND (reference sequence). Trimming took 1 base from V and 4 from J, leaving 11 bases between them. In DNA, the CDR3 is TGTGCCAGTAGTATAGCTGGCGGGGAGTACAATGAGCAGTTCTTC. Amino acids: CASSIAGGEYNEQFF.

The rearrangement links TRBV15 to TRBJ2-2; D remains ambiguous. The CDR3 is 12 amino acids. CDR1 is LNHNV and CDR2 is YYDKDF in the germline V gene (reference sequence). The V end was cut by 0 bases, the J end by 11 bases, with 7 bases between. CDR3 in amino acids: CATSRDRLELFF. CDR3 in DNA: TGTGCCACCAGCAGAGATAGACTTGAGCTGTTTTTT.

This chain connects TRBV4-3 to TRBJ2-1; 10 positions match TRBD2. CDR3 length: 15 residues. Germline-derived CDR1 and CDR2 are LGHNA and YSLEER. J lost 6 bases, V lost 3 bases, and 5 bases had no gene match. CDR3 loop: CASSQLAGEGNEQFF. In nucleotides, the CDR3 is TGCGCCAGCAGCCAGCTAGCGGGAGAAGGCAATGAGCAGTTCTTC.

This clonotype was observed many times. The chain is built from TRBV12-3 or TRBV12-4 and TRBJ2-7, with D maybe TRBD2 (6 bases). V gave up 5 bases and J gave up 7 bases, with 9 bases separating them. CDR3 length equals 11 residues. This CDR3 reads CASSRLGEQYF. The CDR3 nucleotides read TGTGCCAGCAGTCGACTAGGGGAGCAGTACTTC.

The V and J genes are TRBV14 and TRBJ1-2; D is perhaps TRBD1 (6 bases). With 2 bases removed from V and 11 bases from J, the gap between germline ends came to 9 bases. The CDR3 totals 11 residues. Germline-derived CDR1 and CDR2 are SGHDN and FVKESK. Here the CDR3 reads CASSQKGVYTF. The CDR3 nucleotides read TGTGCCAGCAGCCAAAAGGGGGTTTACACCTTC.

This clonotype was picked up a small number of times. The rearrangement uses TRBV7-8 and TRBJ2-7; 15 bases are shared with TRBD2. Looked up from germline, CDR1 is SGHVS and CDR2 is FQNEAQ. The V segment lost 3 bases and the J segment 4 bases; nucleotides outside the gene matches: 16. This CDR3 has 20 residues. The DNA for the CDR3 is TGTGCCAGCAGCTTCCCTAAGAGGGGAAAAGGACTAGCGGGAGGGTACGAGCAGTACTTC. This gives the protein CASSFPKRGKGLAGGYEQYF.

In its sample, this clonotype was seen a few times. This chain joins TRBV7-9 and TRBJ1-5; D might be TRBD1 (5 bases). V was clipped by 4 bases and J by 4 bases, with 11 bases between them. The V gene's germline CDR1 is SEHNR and CDR2 FQNEAQ (reference sequence). The CDR3 runs to 14 residues. The CDR3 loop is CASSSGQRNQPQHF. In DNA form, the CDR3 reads TGTGCCAGCAGCTCAGGACAAAGGAATCAGCCCCAGCATTTT.

The chain has TRBV15 and TRBJ1-1; unclear D gene. Germline CDR1 reads LNHNV; CDR2 reads YYDKDF (reference sequence). CDR3 size: 12 residues. Trimming stripped 5 bases from V and 1 base from J, with 5 bases between. The CDR3 loop reads CATSQRNTEAFF. CDR3 bases: TGTGCCACCAGCCAGCGGAACACTGAAGCTTTCTTT.